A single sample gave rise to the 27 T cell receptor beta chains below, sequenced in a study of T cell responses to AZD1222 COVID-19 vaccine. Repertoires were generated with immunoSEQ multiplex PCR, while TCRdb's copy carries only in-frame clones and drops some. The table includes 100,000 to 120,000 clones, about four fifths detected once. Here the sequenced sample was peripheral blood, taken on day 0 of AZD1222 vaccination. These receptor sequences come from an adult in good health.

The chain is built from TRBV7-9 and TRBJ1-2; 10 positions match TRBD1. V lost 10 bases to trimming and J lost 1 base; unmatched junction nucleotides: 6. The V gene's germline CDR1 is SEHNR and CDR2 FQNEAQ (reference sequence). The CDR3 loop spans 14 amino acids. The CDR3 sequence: CAIPGQGNNYGYTF. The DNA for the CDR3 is TGTGCCATCCCGGGACAGGGGAATAACTATGGCTACACCTTC. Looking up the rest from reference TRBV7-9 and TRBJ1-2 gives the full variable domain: DTGVSQNPRHKITKRGQNVTFRCDPISEHNRLYWYRQTLGQGPEFLTYFQNEAQLEKSRLLSDRFSAERPKGSFSTLEIQRTEQGDSAMYLCAIPGQGNNYGYTFGSGTRLTVV.

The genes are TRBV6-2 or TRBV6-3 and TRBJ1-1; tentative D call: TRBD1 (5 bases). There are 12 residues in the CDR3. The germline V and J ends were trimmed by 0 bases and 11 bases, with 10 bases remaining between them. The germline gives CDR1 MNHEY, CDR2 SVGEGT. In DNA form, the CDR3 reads TGTGCCAGCAGTTACTCGACGGGGGGTGCTTTCTTT. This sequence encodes CASSYSTGGAFF.

This CDR3 reads CASRAQTGQPLHF. The CDR3 DNA is TGTGCCAGCAGGGCCCAGACAGGGCAGCCCCTCCACTTT. The chain uses TRBV12-3 or TRBV12-4 and TRBJ1-6; 7 nucleotides align to TRBD1. The CDR3 is 13 residues long. Losses at the gene ends were 6 bases for V and 13 bases for J; bases not matched to a gene: 9.

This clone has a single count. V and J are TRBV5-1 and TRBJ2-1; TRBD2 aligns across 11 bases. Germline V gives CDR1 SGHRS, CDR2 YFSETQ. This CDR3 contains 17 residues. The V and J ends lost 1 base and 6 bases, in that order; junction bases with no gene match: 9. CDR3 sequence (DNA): TGCGCCAGCAGCTTGACCGTAGCGGGGGGGCCGGGCAATGAGCAGTTCTTC. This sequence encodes CASSLTVAGGPGNEQFF.

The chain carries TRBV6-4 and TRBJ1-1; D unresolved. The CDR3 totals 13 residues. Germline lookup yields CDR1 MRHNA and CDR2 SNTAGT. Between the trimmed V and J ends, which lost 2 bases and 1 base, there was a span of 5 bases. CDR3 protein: CASSDGPNTEAFF. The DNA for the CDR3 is TGTGCCAGCAGTGACGGGCCGAACACTGAAGCTTTCTTT.

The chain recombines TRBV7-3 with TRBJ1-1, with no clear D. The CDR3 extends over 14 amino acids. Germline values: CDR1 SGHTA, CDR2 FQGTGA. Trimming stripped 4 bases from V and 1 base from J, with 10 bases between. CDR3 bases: TGTGCCAGCAGCTCGGTTGGCCAGAACACTGAAGCTTTCTTT. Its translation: CASSSVGQNTEAFF.

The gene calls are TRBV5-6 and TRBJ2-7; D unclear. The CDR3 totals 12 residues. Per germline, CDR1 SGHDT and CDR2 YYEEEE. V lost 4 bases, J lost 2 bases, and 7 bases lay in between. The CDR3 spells CASSVQPYEQYF. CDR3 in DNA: TGTGCCAGCAGCGTCCAGCCCTACGAGCAGTACTTC.

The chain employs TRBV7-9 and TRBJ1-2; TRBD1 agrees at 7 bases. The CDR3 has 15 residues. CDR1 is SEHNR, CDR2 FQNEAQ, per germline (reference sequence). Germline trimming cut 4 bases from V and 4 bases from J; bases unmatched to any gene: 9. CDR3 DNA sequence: TGTGCCAGCAGCTATGGACAGGTTGGGTTCTATGGCTACACCTTC. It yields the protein CASSYGQVGFYGYTF. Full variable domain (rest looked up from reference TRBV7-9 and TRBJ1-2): DTGVSQNPRHKITKRGQNVTFRCDPISEHNRLYWYRQTLGQGPEFLTYFQNEAQLEKSRLLSDRFSAERPKGSFSTLEIQRTEQGDSAMYLCASSYGQVGFYGYTFGSGTRLTVV.

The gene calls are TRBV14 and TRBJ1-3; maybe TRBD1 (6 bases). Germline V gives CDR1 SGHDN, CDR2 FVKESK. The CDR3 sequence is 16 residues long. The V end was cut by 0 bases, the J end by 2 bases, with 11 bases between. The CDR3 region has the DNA TGTGCCAGCAGCCAAGATTTGGCAGGGGCTGGAAACACCATATATTTT. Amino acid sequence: CASSQDLAGAGNTIYF.

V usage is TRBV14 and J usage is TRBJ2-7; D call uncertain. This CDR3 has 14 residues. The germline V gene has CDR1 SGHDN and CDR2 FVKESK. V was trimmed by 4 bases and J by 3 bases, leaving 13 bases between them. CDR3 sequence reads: CASSPTGAHYEQYF. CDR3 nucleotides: TGTGCCAGCAGCCCAACGGGTGCTCACTACGAGCAGTACTTC.

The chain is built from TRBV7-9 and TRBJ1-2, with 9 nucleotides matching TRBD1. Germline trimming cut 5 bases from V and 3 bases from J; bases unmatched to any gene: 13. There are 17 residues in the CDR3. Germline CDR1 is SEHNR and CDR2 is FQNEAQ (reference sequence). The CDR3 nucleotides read TGTGCCAGCAGCAACCTCGGGGACAGGGTCGCCTACTATGGCTACACCTTC. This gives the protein CASSNLGDRVAYYGYTF.

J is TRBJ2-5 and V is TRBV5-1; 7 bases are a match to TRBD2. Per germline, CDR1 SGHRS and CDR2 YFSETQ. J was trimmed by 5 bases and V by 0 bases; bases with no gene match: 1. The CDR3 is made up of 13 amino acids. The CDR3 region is CASSLAGRETQYF. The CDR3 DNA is TGCGCCAGCAGCTTGGCCGGGAGGGAGACCCAGTACTTC.

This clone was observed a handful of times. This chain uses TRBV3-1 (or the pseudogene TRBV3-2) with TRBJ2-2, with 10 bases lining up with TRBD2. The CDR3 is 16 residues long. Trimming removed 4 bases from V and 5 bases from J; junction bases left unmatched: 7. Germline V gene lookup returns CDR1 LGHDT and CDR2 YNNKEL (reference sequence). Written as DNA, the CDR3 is TGTGCCAGCAGCCCCGAGAGGACTAGCGGTACCGGGGAGCTGTTTTTT. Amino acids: CASSPERTSGTGELFF.

As DNA, the CDR3 is TGTGCCAGCAGTTTGCCCCGGGGGGACACAAAGAACTATGGCTACACCTTC. It translates to CASSLPRGDTKNYGYTF. The V call is TRBV6-2 or TRBV6-3, the J call TRBJ1-2; D possibly corresponds to TRBD1 (6 bases). V lost 4 bases to trimming and J lost 2 bases, with 20 bases between them. The CDR3 contains 17 residues. The germline gives CDR1 MNHEY, CDR2 SVGEGT.

The DNA of the CDR3 is TGCGCCAGCAGTGAGGGGACTAGCTTAGAGACCCAGTACTTC. This translates into CASSEGTSLETQYF. The rearrangement joins TRBV5-1 to TRBJ2-5; TRBD2 agrees at 9 bases. The CDR3 consists of 14 residues. V gave up 5 bases and J gave up 4 bases; unmatched junction bases: 6. Per germline, CDR1 SGHRS and CDR2 YFSETQ.

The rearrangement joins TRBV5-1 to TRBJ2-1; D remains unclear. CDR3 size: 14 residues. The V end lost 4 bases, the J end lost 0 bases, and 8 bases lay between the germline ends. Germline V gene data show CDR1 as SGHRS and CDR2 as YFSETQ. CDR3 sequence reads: CASSSHSSYNEQFF. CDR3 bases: TGCGCCAGCAGCAGCCACAGCTCCTACAATGAGCAGTTCTTC.

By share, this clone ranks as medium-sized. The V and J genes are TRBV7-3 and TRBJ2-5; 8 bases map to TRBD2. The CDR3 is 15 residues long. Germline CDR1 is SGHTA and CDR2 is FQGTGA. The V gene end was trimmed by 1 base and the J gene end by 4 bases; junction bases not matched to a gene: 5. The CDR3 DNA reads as TGTGCCAGCAGCTTAAACGGGGGGGCAGGAGAGACCCAGTACTTC. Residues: CASSLNGGAGETQYF.

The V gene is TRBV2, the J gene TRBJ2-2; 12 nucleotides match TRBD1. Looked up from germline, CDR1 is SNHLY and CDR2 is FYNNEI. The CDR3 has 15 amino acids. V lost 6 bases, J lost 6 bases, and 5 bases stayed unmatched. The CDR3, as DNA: TGTGCCAGCAGAGGGGACAGGGGGCGCCCCGGGGAGCTGTTTTTT. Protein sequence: CASRGDRGRPGELFF.

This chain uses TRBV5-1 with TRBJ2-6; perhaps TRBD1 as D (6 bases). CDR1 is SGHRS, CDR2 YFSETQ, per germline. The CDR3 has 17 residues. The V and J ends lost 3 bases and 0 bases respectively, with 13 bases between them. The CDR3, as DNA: TGCGCCAGCAGCTGGACAGCAAGTTACTCTGGGGCCAACGTCCTGACTTTC. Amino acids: CASSWTASYSGANVLTF.

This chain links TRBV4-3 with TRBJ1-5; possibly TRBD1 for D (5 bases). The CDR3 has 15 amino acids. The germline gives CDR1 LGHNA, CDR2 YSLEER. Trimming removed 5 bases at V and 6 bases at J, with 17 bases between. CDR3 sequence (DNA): TGCGCCAGCAGCGTAATCCGGGACGGCCTTCAGCCCCAGCATTTT. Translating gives CASSVIRDGLQPQHF.

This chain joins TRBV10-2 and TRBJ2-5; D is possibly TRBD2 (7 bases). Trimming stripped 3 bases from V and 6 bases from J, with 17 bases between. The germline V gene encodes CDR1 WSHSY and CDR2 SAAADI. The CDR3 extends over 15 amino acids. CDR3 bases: TGCGCCAGCAGTGATGTAGGGGGGGGACGGAAGACCCAGTACTTC. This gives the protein CASSDVGGGRKTQYF.

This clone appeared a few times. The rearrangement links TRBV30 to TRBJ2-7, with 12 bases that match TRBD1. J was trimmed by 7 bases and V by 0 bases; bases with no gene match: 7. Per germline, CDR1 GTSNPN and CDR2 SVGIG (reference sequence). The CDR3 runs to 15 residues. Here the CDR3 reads CAWSVVGQGAKEQYF. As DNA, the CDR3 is TGTGCCTGGAGTGTAGTGGGACAGGGGGCAAAGGAGCAGTACTTC. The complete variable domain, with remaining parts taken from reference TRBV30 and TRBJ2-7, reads SQTIHQWPATLVQPVGSPLSLECTVEGTSNPNLYWYRQAAGRGLQLLFYSVGIGQISSEVPQNLSASRPQDRQFILSSKKLLLSDSGFYLCAWSVVGQGAKEQYFGPGTRLTVT.

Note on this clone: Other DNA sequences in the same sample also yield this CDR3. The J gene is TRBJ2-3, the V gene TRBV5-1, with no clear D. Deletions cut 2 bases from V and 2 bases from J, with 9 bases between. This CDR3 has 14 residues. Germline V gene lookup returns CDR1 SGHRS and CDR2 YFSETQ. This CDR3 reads CASSFGQDTDTQYF. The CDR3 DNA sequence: TGCGCCAGCAGCTTTGGGCAGGACACAGATACGCAGTATTTT.

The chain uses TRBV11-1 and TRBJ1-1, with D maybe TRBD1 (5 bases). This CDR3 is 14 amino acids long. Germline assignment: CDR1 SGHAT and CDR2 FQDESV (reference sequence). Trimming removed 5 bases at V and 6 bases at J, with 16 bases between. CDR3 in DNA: TGTGCCAGCAGCCCTGGGAGTCGGGGGGCTGAAGCTTTCTTT. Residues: CASSPGSRGAEAFF.

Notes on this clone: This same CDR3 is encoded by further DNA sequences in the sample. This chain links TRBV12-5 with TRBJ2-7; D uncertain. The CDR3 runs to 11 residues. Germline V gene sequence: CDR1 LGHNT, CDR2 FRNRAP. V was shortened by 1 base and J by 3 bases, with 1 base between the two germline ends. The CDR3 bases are TGTGCTAGTGGTTTGGGCTACGAGCAGTACTTC. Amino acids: CASGLGYEQYF.

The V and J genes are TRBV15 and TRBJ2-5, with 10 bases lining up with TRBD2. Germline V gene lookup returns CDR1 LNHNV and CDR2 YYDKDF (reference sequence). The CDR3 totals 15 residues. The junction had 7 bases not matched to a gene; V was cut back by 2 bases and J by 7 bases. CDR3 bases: TGTGCCACCAGCAGACCCGGGACTAGCGAATCGACCCAGTACTTC. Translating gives CATSRPGTSESTQYF.

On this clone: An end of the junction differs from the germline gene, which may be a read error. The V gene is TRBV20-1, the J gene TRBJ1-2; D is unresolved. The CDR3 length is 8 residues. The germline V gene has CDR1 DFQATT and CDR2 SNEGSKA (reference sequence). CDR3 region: CSASRVAF. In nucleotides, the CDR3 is TGCAGTGCCTCCCGGGTAGCCTTC.